This is a list of T cell receptor beta chains from one sample in a study of T cells in Graves' hyperthyroidism and ophthalmopathy. MiXCR, run by TCRdb on the multiplex PCR reads, gives a single entry per CDR3 protein. The sample comprises 530,000 or so distinct CDR3 sequences, over 15% of which are singletons, and approximately 15% rests with the top ten. The sequenced sample was blood. The origin of the receptors is a woman in her late teens or twenties with Graves' ophthalmopathy. CDR3s include the opening cysteine and the closing phenylalanine or tryptophan. D genes are given only for firm matches. Clone size is given for some rows only: seen once, a few or many times, or a class if the clone is expanded.

J | size | D | V | DNA | CDR3
TRBJ1-1 | . | . | TRBV4-1 | TGCGCCAGCAGCCCCCCTTACACTGAAGCTTTCTTT | CASSPPYTEAFF
TRBJ2-7 | many | . | TRBV28 | TGTGCCAGCAGTTTAGAGGGCGGGGCGGGCTCCTACGAGCAGTACTTC | CASSLEGGAGSYEQYF
TRBJ1-5 | . | . | TRBV28 | TGTGCCAGCAGTTCTCCCTCCGGGGTACCCTTTAATCAGCCCCAGCATTTT | CASSSPSGVPFNQPQHF
TRBJ2-1 | few | TRBD2 | TRBV5-6 | TGTGCCAGCACCTTGGGCGGGGGGCTCAATGAGCAGTTCTTC | CASTLGGGLNEQFF
TRBJ1-1 | many | . | TRBV27 | TGTGCCAGCAGCACAATGAACACTGAAGCTTTCTTT | CASSTMNTEAFF
TRBJ1-6 | . | TRBD1 | TRBV6-1 | TGTGCCAGCAGTGAATTCCCGGGACAGTGGACTAATTCACCCCTCCACTTT | CASSEFPGQWTNSPLHF
TRBJ1-1 | many | . | TRBV12-3/TRBV12-4 | TGTGCCAGCAGTGGCACTGAAGCTTTCTTT | CASSGTEAFF
TRBJ1-1 | . | . | TRBV2 | TGTGCCAGCACCCAAGAGGTCTCCTCTGCGAACACTGAAGCTTTCTTT | CASTQEVSSANTEAFF
TRBJ2-7 | many | . | TRBV7-2 | TGTGCCAGCAGCTTATCCGGGAGAAGGAAGAACGTCGAGCAGTACTTC | CASSLSGRRKNVEQYF
TRBJ2-3 | many | TRBD2 | TRBV28 | TGTGCCAGCGCCTCGATTCTAGCGGGAGGGCCAGGTGAAGATACGCAGTATTTT | CASASILAGGPGEDTQYF
TRBJ1-2 | . | . | TRBV9 | TGTGCCAGCAGCCCGCGGGCCCCAGAGCATGGCTACACCTTC | CASSPRAPEHGYTF
TRBJ2-1 | few | TRBD2 | TRBV7-9 | TGTGCCAGCAGCCCCCCGACTAGCGGGGCATACAATGAGCAGTTCTTC | CASSPPTSGAYNEQFF
TRBJ1-2 | many | TRBD1 | TRBV11-2 | TGTGCCAGCAGCTTAGAGTCCGGGACAGGGGGCGTTTACTATGGCTACACCTTC | CASSLESGTGGVYYGYTF
TRBJ1-5 | many | . | TRBV30 | TGTGCCTGGAGTGGTCAGGGGAATCAGCCCCAGCATTTT | CAWSGQGNQPQHF
TRBJ2-1 | many | TRBD1 | TRBV28 | TGTGCCAGCAGTTCCGACAGGGGGGTTGACAATGAGCAGTTCTTC | CASSSDRGVDNEQFF
TRBJ1-1 | many | . | TRBV20-1 | TGCAGTGCTAGGGGCAGGGTGGACACTGAAGCTTTCTTT | CSARGRVDTEAFF
TRBJ1-5 | . | TRBD1 | TRBV30 | TGTGCCTGGAGAGGTCCGGGACAGGGGTTTCAGCCCCAGCATTTT | CAWRGPGQGFQPQHF
TRBJ2-1 | many | TRBD1 | TRBV11-2 | TGTGCCAGCAGCTATGTTATGGGGACAGGGAGCTACAATGAGCAGTTCTTC | CASSYVMGTGSYNEQFF
TRBJ2-4 | few | TRBD1 | TRBV6-2/TRBV6-3 | TGTGCCAGCAGTGAAAGGACAGGCTTAAAAAACATTCAGTACTTC | CASSERTGLKNIQYF
TRBJ1-3 | . | . | TRBV5-1 | TGCGCCAGCAGTTCTCTCGCGGGGGCATCTGGAAGCACCATATATTTT | CASSSLAGASGSTIYF
TRBJ2-7 | many | . | TRBV12-3/TRBV12-4 | TGTGCCAGCAGTCGGACATACTACGAGGAGCAGTACTTC | CASSRTYYEEQYF
TRBJ2-7 | few | . | TRBV4-3 | TGCGCCAGCAGCCGGGTAGAGCACCCCAGGTTCGGCTACGAGCAGTACTTC | CASSRVEHPRFGYEQYF
TRBJ2-1 | few | TRBD2 | TRBV6-1 | TGTGCCAGCAGTGTAGCGGGGGGGTACAATGAGCAGTTCTTC | CASSVAGGYNEQFF
TRBJ2-1 | . | . | TRBV10-2 | TGCGCCAGCAGTGAGCCCGATTTAAAAGGGCTTGTTGAGCAGTTCTTC | CASSEPDLKGLVEQFF
TRBJ1-1 | many | TRBD1 | TRBV3-1 | TGTGCCAGCAGCCAGTTCACAGGGGCGAACACTGAAGCTTTCTTT | CASSQFTGANTEAFF
TRBJ1-1 | . | . | TRBV6-1 | TGTGCCAGCAGTGAGGGGGGGGGCGCGATCCTCACTGAAGCTTTCTTT | CASSEGGGAILTEAFF
TRBJ2-3 | . | . | TRBV7-9 | TGTGCCAGCAGCTTCTTAGTTGGAGGGGGCACAGATACGCAGTATTTT | CASSFLVGGGTDTQYF
TRBJ2-2 | few | . | TRBV6-1 | TGTGCCAGCAGTACGCAGGGAGCCGGGGAGCTGTTTTTT | CASSTQGAGELFF
TRBJ1-5 | few | . | TRBV4-1 | TGCGCCAGCAGCCAAGTCGGACAAGCTCAGCCCCAGCATTTT | CASSQVGQAQPQHF
TRBJ2-3 | many | TRBD2 | TRBV6-1 | TGTGCCAGCAGTCCCTTGGCGGGGGGCACAGATACGCAGTATTTT | CASSPLAGGTDTQYF
TRBJ2-2 | few | . | TRBV27 | TGTGCCAGCAGTTTATACTACGTCAACACCGGGGAGCTGTTTTTT | CASSLYYVNTGELFF
TRBJ2-5 | many | . | TRBV28 | TGTGCCAGCAGTTTCGGCAGGACCCAAGAGACCCAGTACTTC | CASSFGRTQETQYF
TRBJ2-3 | many | . | TRBV5-1 | TGCGCCAGCAGCGGGGGCCTCGACCCACTGAACACAGATACGCAGTATTTT | CASSGGLDPLNTDTQYF
TRBJ2-5 | many | . | TRBV30 | TGTGCCTGGAGTGGGCCGGGGGTCCAAGAGACCCAGTACTTC | CAWSGPGVQETQYF
TRBJ1-5 | many | . | TRBV10-2 | TGCGCCAGCAGTGAGTCGACTCCTGGACCCAATCAGCCCCAGCATTTT | CASSESTPGPNQPQHF
TRBJ2-5 | many | TRBD2 | TRBV15 | TGTGCCACCAGCAGAGAACCGGGACTAGCCTGGGAGACCCAGTACTTC | CATSREPGLAWETQYF
TRBJ2-7 | many | TRBD2 | TRBV28 | TGTGCCAGCAGCCAACCACCGGGGGGGGCCTACGAGCAGTACTTC | CASSQPPGGAYEQYF
TRBJ2-1 | many | TRBD1 | TRBV7-3 | TGTGCCAGCAGCTTACCCAGGACAGGCTCCTACAATGAGCAGTTCTTC | CASSLPRTGSYNEQFF
TRBJ2-7 | many | TRBD2 | TRBV27 | TGTGCCAGCAGTTTGGGGGCTAGCGGGTACTCCTACGAGCAGTACTTC | CASSLGASGYSYEQYF
TRBJ1-1 | many | . | TRBV3-1 | TGTGCCAGCAGACTCGACGGGGGGACCAACACTGAAGCTTTCTTT | CASRLDGGTNTEAFF
TRBJ1-2 | many | . | TRBV28 | TGTGCCAGCAGTAGACCGAGGGCTAACTATGGCTACACCTTC | CASSRPRANYGYTF
TRBJ2-6 | few | . | TRBV15 | TGTGCCACCAGCAGAGACCGGGCCTCTGGGGCCAACGTCCTGACTTTC | CATSRDRASGANVLTF
TRBJ2-5 | many | TRBD2 | TRBV4-1 | TGCGCCAGCAGCCAAAGCGGGAGTGCCCAAGAGACCCAGTACTTC | CASSQSGSAQETQYF
TRBJ2-1 | . | . | TRBV24-1 | TGTGCCACCAGTGCGGGCAGGGGGGTAAATGAGCAGTTCTTC | CATSAGRGVNEQFF
TRBJ1-5 | many | TRBD1 | TRBV10-3 | TGTGCCATCAGTACAGGGGACAATCAGCCCCAGCATTTT | CAISTGDNQPQHF